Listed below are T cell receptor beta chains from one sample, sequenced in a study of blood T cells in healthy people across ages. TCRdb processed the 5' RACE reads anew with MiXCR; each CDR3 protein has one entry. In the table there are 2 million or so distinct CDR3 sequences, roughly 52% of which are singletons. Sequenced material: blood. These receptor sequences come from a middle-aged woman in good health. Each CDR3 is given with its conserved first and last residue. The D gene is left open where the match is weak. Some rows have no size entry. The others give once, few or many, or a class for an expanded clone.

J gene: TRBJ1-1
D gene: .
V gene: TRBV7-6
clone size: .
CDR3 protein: CASSSTAYPMNTEAFF
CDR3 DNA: TGTGCCAGCAGCTCCACGGCTTACCCGATGAACACTGAAGCTTTCTTT

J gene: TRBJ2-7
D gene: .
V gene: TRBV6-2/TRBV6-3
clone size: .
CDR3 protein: CASTSPSSYEQYF
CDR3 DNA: TGTGCCAGCACGAGTCCTAGCTCCTACGAGCAGTACTTC

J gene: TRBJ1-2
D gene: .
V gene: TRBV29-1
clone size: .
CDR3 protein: CSVEETGRGYTF
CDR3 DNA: TGCAGCGTTGAAGAAACAGGGCGTGGCTACACCTTC

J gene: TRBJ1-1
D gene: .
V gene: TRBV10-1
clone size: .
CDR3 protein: CASSESQGWTEAFF
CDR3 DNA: TGCGCCAGCAGTGAGTCGCAGGGTTGGACTGAAGCTTTCTTT

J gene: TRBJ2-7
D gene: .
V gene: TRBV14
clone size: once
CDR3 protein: CASRRRDPSSYEQYF
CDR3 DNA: TGTGCCAGCAGACGTAGGGACCCAAGCTCCTACGAGCAGTACTTC

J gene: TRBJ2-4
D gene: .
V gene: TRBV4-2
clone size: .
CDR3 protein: CVSGQEGGRNIQYF
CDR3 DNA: TGTGTCAGCGGCCAAGAAGGAGGGAGAAACATTCAGTACTTC

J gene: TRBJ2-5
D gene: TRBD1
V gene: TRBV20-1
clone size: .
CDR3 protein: CSARGTGELETQYF
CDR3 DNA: TGCAGTGCTAGGGGGACAGGGGAGCTAGAGACCCAGTACTTC

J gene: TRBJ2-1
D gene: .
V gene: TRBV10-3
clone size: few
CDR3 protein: CAISDTGPRYNEQFF
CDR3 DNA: TGTGCCATCAGTGACACAGGGCCCCGTTACAATGAGCAGTTCTTC

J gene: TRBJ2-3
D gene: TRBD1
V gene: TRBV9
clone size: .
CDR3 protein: CASSVTYSGGTGLTDTQYF
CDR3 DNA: TGTGCCAGCAGCGTCACTTACAGCGGAGGGACAGGGTTGACAGATACGCAGTATTTT

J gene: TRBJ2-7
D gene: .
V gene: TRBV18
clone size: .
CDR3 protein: CASSRDQLYEQYF
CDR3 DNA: TGTGCCAGCTCACGGGACCAATTATACGAGCAGTACTTC

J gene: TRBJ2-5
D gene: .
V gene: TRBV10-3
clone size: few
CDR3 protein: CAIGRTTQETQYF
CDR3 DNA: TGTGCCATCGGACGGACTACCCAAGAGACCCAGTACTTC

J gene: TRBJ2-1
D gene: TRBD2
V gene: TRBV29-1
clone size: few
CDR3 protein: CSVVALAGAFSYNEQFF
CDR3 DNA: TGCAGCGTTGTAGCCCTAGCGGGGGCTTTTTCTTACAATGAGCAGTTCTTC

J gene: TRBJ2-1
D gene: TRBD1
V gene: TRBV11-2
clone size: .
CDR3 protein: CASSFPRRAGTAYNEQFF
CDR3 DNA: TGTGCCAGCAGCTTTCCCCGTAGGGCCGGGACAGCATACAATGAGCAGTTCTTC

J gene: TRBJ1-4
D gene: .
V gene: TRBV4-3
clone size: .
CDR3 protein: CASSQVNGEKLFF
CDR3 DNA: TGCGCCAGCAGCCAAGTAAACGGTGAAAAACTGTTTTTT

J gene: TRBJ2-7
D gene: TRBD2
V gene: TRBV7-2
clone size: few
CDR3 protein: CASSLRGGLYEQYF
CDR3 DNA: TGTGCCAGCAGCTTACGCGGGGGGTTGTACGAGCAGTACTTC

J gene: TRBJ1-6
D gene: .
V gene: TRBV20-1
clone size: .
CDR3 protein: CSATPPGTPRGDNSPLHF
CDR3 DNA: TGCAGTGCCACCCCTCCCGGGACTCCTAGAGGGGATAATTCACCCCTCCACTTT

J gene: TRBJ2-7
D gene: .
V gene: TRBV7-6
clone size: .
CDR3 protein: CASSPYRDTNEQYF
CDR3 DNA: TGTGCCAGCAGCCCCTACCGGGACACGAACGAGCAGTACTTC

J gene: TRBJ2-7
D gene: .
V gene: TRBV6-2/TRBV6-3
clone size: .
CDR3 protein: CASRTPHRGLNNEQYF
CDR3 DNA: TGTGCCAGCAGAACCCCTCATCGGGGGCTCAACAATGAGCAGTACTTC

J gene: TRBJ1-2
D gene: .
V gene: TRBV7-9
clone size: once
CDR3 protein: CASSVGARQDYGYTF
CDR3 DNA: TGTGCCAGCAGCGTCGGGGCCCGGCAGGACTATGGCTACACCTTC

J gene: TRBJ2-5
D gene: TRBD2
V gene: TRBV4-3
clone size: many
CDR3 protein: CASSQTSGQETQYF
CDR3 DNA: TGTGCTAGCAGCCAAACTAGCGGCCAAGAGACCCAGTACTTC

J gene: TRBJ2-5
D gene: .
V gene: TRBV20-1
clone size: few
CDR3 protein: CSAYSGTPRETQYF
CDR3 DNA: TGCAGTGCCTACAGCGGAACTCCCAGAGAGACCCAGTACTTC

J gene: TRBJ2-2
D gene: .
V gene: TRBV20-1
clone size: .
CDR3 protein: CSLWRDGGELFF
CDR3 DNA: TGCAGTCTCTGGCGGGATGGCGGGGAGCTGTTTTTT

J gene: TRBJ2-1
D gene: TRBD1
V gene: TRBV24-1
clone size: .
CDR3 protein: CATSDRDRGSYNEQFF
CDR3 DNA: TGTGCCACCAGTGACCGGGACAGGGGTAGCTACAATGAGCAGTTCTTC

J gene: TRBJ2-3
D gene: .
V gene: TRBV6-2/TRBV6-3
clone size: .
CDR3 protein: CASSYNPEGAYADTQYF
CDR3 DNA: TGTGCCAGCAGTTATAATCCGGAGGGGGCGTACGCAGATACGCAGTATTTT

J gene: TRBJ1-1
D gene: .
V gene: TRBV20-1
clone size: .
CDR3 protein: CSALRGRITEAFF
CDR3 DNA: TGCAGTGCATTACGGGGGCGCATCACTGAAGCTTTCTTT

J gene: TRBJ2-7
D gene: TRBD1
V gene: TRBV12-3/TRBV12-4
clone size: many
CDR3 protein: CASSRGLGEQYF
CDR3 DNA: TGTGCCAGCAGCAGGGGGTTAGGCGAGCAGTACTTC

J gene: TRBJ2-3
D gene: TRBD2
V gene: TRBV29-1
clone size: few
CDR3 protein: CSVDLWLAGETDTQYF
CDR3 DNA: TGCAGCGTTGATTTGTGGCTAGCGGGGGAAACAGATACGCAGTATTTT

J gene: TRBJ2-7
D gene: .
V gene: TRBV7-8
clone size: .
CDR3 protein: CASSLRGGRGPSAPYEQYF
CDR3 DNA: TGTGCCAGCAGCTTAAGGGGGGGCAGGGGTCCTTCGGCCCCCTACGAGCAGTACTTC

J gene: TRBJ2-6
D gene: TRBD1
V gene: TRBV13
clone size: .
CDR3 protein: CASSLAGSGQGRSGANVLTF
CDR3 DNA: TGTGCCAGCAGCTTAGCCGGTTCGGGACAGGGGCGTTCTGGGGCCAACGTCCTGACTTTC

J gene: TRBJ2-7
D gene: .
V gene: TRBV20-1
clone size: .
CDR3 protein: CSARDPAGTYEQYF
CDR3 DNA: TGCAGTGCTAGAGATCCGGCAGGGACCTACGAGCAGTACTTC

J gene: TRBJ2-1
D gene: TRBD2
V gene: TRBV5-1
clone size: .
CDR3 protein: CASSSRTSGGSSYNEQFF
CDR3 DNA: TGCGCCAGCAGCTCCCGGACTAGCGGGGGGAGCTCCTACAATGAGCAGTTCTTC

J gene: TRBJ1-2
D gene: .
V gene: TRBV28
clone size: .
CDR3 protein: CASSRGLWGYTF
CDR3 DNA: TGTGCCTCCTCCCGGGGTCTATGGGGCTACACCTTC

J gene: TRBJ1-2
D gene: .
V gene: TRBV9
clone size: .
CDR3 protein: CASSVTGGSRGYTF
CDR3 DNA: TGTGCCAGCAGCGTAACGGGGGGCTCCCGGGGCTACACCTTC

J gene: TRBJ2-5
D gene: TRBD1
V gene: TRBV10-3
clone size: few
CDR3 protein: CAISETPDRGEYF
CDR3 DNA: TGTGCCATCAGTGAGACTCCGGACAGGGGGGAGTACTTC

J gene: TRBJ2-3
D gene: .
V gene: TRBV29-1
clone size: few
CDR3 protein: CSVTTGGDTQYF
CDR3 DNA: TGCAGCGTTACGACCGGGGGAGATACGCAGTATTTT

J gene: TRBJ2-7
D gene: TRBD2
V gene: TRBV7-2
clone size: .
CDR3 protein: CASSQTSSGGAGYEQYF
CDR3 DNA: TGTGCCAGCAGCCAGACCTCTAGCGGGGGGGCCGGGTACGAGCAGTACTTC

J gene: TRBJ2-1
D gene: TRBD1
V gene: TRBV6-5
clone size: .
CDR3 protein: CASRPPGTGREQFF
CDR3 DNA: TGTGCCAGCAGACCACCCGGGACAGGGCGTGAGCAGTTCTTC

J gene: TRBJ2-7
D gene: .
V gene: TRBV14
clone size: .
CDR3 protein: CASSQEWGGRHEQYF
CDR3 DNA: TGTGCCAGCAGCCAAGAATGGGGCGGACGGCACGAGCAGTACTTC

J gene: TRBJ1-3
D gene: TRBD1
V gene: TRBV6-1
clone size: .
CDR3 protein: CASSSPGTGGLGNTIYF
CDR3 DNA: TGTGCCAGCAGCTCGCCCGGGACAGGGGGATTAGGAAACACCATATATTTT

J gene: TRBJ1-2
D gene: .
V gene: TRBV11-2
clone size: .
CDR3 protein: CASSQPGVGNYGYTF
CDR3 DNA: TGTGCCAGCAGCCAGCCCGGGGTGGGTAACTATGGCTACACCTTC

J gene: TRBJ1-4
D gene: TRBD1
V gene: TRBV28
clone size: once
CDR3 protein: CATQEGGTGGEKLFF
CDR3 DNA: TGTGCCACCCAGGAGGGCGGGACAGGGGGGGAAAAACTGTTTTTT

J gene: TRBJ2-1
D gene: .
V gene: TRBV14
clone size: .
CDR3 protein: CASSPRDSKYNEQFF
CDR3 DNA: TGTGCCAGCAGCCCGCGGGACAGTAAATACAATGAGCAGTTCTTC

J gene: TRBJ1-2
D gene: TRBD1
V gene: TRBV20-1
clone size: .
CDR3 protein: CSALGQGALNYGYTF
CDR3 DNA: TGCAGTGCTTTGGGACAGGGGGCTTTGAACTATGGCTACACCTTC

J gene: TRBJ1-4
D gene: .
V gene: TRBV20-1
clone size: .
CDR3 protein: CSARDLGQGSEKLFF
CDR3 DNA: TGCAGTGCTAGAGATTTGGGCCAGGGTAGTGAAAAACTGTTTTTT

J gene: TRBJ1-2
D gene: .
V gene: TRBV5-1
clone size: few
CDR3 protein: CASSLSSSLGNGYTF
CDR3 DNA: TGCGCCAGCAGCCTCTCCTCCAGCCTGGGGAATGGCTACACCTTC

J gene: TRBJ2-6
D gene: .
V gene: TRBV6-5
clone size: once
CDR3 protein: CASRFRSGANVLTF
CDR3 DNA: TGTGCCAGTCGATTTCGGTCTGGGGCCAACGTCCTGACTTTC

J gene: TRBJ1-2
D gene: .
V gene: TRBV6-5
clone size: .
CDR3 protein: CASSYSIIGTYGYTF
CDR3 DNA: TGTGCCAGCAGTTACTCGATCATCGGGACCTATGGCTACACCTTC

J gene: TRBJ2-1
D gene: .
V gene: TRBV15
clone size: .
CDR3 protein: CATSRGISSYNEQFF
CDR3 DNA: TGTGCCACCAGCAGAGGAATAAGCTCCTACAATGAGCAGTTCTTC

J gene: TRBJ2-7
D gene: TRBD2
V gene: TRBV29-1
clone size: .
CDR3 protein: CSAGGGGRYYEQYF
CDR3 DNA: TGCAGCGCGGGCGGCGGGGGAAGATACTACGAGCAGTACTTC

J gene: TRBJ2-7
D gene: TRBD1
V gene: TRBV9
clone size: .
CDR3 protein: CASSVGRGDRGSSYEQYF
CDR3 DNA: TGTGCCAGCAGCGTAGGTAGGGGGGACAGGGGCTCCTCCTACGAGCAGTACTTC

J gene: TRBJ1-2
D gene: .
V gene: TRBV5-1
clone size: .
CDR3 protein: CASSSGYYGYTF
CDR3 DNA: TGCGCCAGCAGCTCAGGATACTATGGCTACACCTTC

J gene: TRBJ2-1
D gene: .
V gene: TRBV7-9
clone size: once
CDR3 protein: CASSPHGAGRSYNEQFF
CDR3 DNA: TGTGCCAGCAGCCCACACGGCGCAGGGAGGAGCTACAATGAGCAGTTCTTC